This T cell receptor (beta chain) is from a study of monozygotic twins with inflammatory bowel disease. This CDR3 has 14 amino acids. CDR1 MNHEY and CDR2 SMNVEV come from the germline V gene (reference sequence). Reprocessing the 5' RACE reads, TCRdb reports a single entry for every CDR3 protein and omits DNA. Here the sample table reports roughly 160,000 distinct CDR3 sequences. This chain links TRBV27 with TRBJ1-5; with no DNA, the TCRdb D assignment of TRBD1 cannot be verified. Source material: blood. The sequence was collected from a human donor with ulcerative colitis or Crohn's disease, or a healthy co-twin of an affected twin (not recorded which). The CDR3 here is CASSSPDRGQPQHF.